A single sample is the source of the 29 T cell receptor beta chains below, sequenced in a study of blood T cell repertoires in COVID-19. This table comes from immunoSEQ multiplex PCR, and its TCRdb copy is limited to in-frame clones, with some not included. The repertoire holds about 270,000 clones, about nine tenths seen once, with 4.1% in the top ten. The sample consisted of PBMCs or T cells enriched from blood (not recorded which). These receptors originate from a woman aged 25 to 39 with acute COVID-19.

This rearrangement joins TRBV4-1 to TRBJ2-1, with a possible D match to TRBD2 (5 bases). CDR1 and CDR2 (germline): MGHRA, YSYEKL. There are 15 residues in the CDR3. V was shortened by 3 bases and J by 5 bases, with 14 bases between the two germline ends. CDR3 sequence: CASSHGTGLDNEQFF. The CDR3 DNA is TGCGCCAGCAGCCATGGTACTGGACTGGACAATGAGCAGTTCTTC.

This clone was counted once. The chain links TRBV2 to TRBJ1-3; D might be TRBD1 (6 bases). Germline CDR1 reads SNHLY; CDR2 reads FYNNEI. The CDR3 length is 14 residues. Trimming took off 0 bases at V and 4 bases at J, with 7 bases between the two ends. The CDR3: CASSEATGGNTIYF. CDR3 DNA: TGTGCCAGCAGTGAAGCCACAGGGGGAAACACCATATATTTT. The full variable domain, in which reference TRBV2 and TRBJ1-3 provide the parts outside the CDR3, is EPEVTQTPSHQVTQMGQEVILRCVPISNHLYFYWYRQILGQKVEFLVSFYNNEISEKSEIFDDQFSVERPDGSNFTLKIRSTKLEDSAMYFCASSEATGGNTIYFGEGSWLTVV.

The chain is built from TRBV27 and TRBJ2-7; tentative D call: TRBD1 (5 bases). Trimming removed 4 bases at V and 3 bases at J, with 19 bases between. The CDR3 has 16 residues. Germline values: CDR1 MNHEY, CDR2 SMNVEV (reference sequence). CDR3 amino acids: CASSSYQGEKGYEQYF. The CDR3 region has the DNA TGTGCCAGCAGTTCATACCAGGGCGAGAAGGGCTACGAGCAGTACTTC.

About this clone itself: The sample holds other DNA sequences that translate to the same CDR3. The V call is TRBV5-4, the J call TRBJ2-7; TRBD2 aligns across 8 bases. The CDR3 consists of 15 residues. Germline loops: CDR1 SGHNT, CDR2 YYREEE (reference sequence). The J segment lost 3 bases and the V segment lost 0 bases, leaving 5 bases of the junction unmatched. The CDR3 reads CASSLDLAGNYEQYF. Written as DNA, the CDR3 is TGTGCCAGCAGCTTGGATCTAGCGGGTAACTACGAGCAGTACTTC.

The V gene is TRBV10-3, the J gene TRBJ1-3; perhaps TRBD1 as D (5 bases). This CDR3 is 16 amino acids long. In germline, CDR1 is ENHRY, CDR2 SYGVKD. V lost 2 bases, J lost 0 bases, and 11 bases lay in between. The CDR3 nucleotides are TGTGCCATCAGTGAGCAGGGTTTGAGCTCTGGAAACACCATATATTTT. Translating it yields CAISEQGLSSGNTIYF.

The chain recombines TRBV7-2 with TRBJ2-7; 9 bases agree with TRBD1. J was trimmed by 4 bases and V by 1 base; bases with no gene match: 2. This CDR3 has 14 residues. CDR1 and CDR2 (germline): SGHTA, FQGNSA. CDR3 bases: TGTGCCAGCAGCTTAGAAGGGACAGGGTACGAGCAGTACTTC. It yields the protein CASSLEGTGYEQYF.

CDR3 DNA sequence: TGTGCCAGCAGTTACTCCTCCCTAGCGGTGGGGATTGGGTTCTTC. Amino acid sequence: CASSYSSLAVGIGFF. This rearrangement joins TRBV6-6 to TRBJ2-1, with 7 bases aligning to TRBD2. Per germline, CDR1 MNHNY and CDR2 SVGAGI (reference sequence). V was clipped by 0 bases and J by 15 bases; unmatched bases: 14. This CDR3 contains 15 residues.

This clone has just one count. The chain links TRBV13 to TRBJ2-5; TRBD1 matches 12 bases. Germline values: CDR1 PRHDT, CDR2 FYEKMQ (reference sequence). The CDR3 has 15 residues. Losses at the gene ends were 3 bases for V and 5 bases for J; bases not matched to a gene: 4. The CDR3 region has the DNA TGTGCCAGCAGCTTCGGGACAGGGGGCTGGGAGACCCAGTACTTC. Amino acids: CASSFGTGGWETQYF.

This clone has only one observation. The V and J genes are TRBV6-5 and TRBJ2-5; D might be TRBD1 (6 bases). V lost 2 bases to trimming and J lost 2 bases, with 9 bases between them. The germline gives CDR1 MNHEY, CDR2 SVGAGI. The CDR3 spans 14 residues. The CDR3 sequence: CASSYGTTQETQYF. The CDR3 DNA reads TGTGCCAGCAGTTACGGGACAACACAAGAGACCCAGTACTTC.

The rearrangement uses TRBV11-2 and TRBJ1-3; the D is unclear. Trimming removed 5 bases at V and 9 bases at J, with 14 bases between. Germline V gives CDR1 SGHAT, CDR2 FQNNGV. The CDR3 covers 13 residues. CDR3: CASSTNEGVTIYF. The CDR3 bases are TGTGCCAGCAGCACAAACGAGGGAGTCACCATATATTTT. The complete variable domain, with remaining parts taken from reference TRBV11-2 and TRBJ1-3, reads EAGVAQSPRYKIIEKRQSVAFWCNPISGHATLYWYQQILGQGPKLLIQFQNNGVVDDSQLPKDRFSAERLKGVDSTLKIQPAKLEDSAVYLCASSTNEGVTIYFGEGSWLTVV.

V and J are TRBV24-1 and TRBJ2-5; 8 nucleotides match TRBD1. J was trimmed by 5 bases and V by 7 bases; bases with no gene match: 8. The V gene's germline CDR1 is KGHDR and CDR2 SFDVKD. The CDR3 is 14 residues long. CDR3 coding DNA: TGTGCCACCAGATCGACAGGGGATGGGGAGACCCAGTACTTC. It translates to CATRSTGDGETQYF.

Comment on this clone: Within the sample, other DNA sequences also encode this same CDR3. J is TRBJ2-1 and V is TRBV27; maybe TRBD1 (5 bases). CDR3 length: 12 amino acids. Germline V gene data show CDR1 as MNHEY and CDR2 as SMNVEV (reference sequence). V was trimmed by 4 bases and J by 6 bases, leaving 7 bases between them. CDR3 protein: CASSSQGNEQFF. The CDR3 bases are TGTGCCAGCAGTTCCCAGGGCAATGAGCAGTTCTTC.

Only a few counts were recorded for this clone. The V and J genes are TRBV3-1 (or the pseudogene TRBV3-2) and TRBJ2-1; no reliable D call. This CDR3 comprises 12 residues. CDR1 and CDR2 from the germline V gene are LGHDT and YNNKEL (reference sequence). The V gene lost 0 bases and the J gene lost 11 bases, with 8 bases spanning the gap. This chain's CDR3 is CASSQDGRKQFF. In DNA form, the CDR3 reads TGTGCCAGCAGCCAAGATGGCCGTAAGCAGTTCTTC.

This chain connects TRBV19 to TRBJ2-1; a weak D match, TRBD2 (6 bases). The CDR3 consists of 14 residues. In germline, CDR1 is LNHDA, CDR2 SQIVND (reference sequence). Deletions cut 2 bases from V and 6 bases from J, with 11 bases between. The CDR3 reads CASSISASVNEQFF. DNA of the CDR3: TGTGCCAGTAGTATATCGGCTAGCGTCAATGAGCAGTTCTTC.

This chain links TRBV6-2 or TRBV6-3 with TRBJ2-1; D might be TRBD1 (6 bases). The V end was cut by 4 bases, the J end by 4 bases, with 17 bases between. Germline CDR1 reads MNHEY; CDR2 reads SVGEGT. This CDR3 has 16 amino acids. CDR3 residues: CASSFVPPGVYNEQFF. CDR3 bases: TGTGCCAGCAGTTTCGTCCCCCCAGGGGTGTACAATGAGCAGTTCTTC.

The CDR3 coding sequence is TGTGCCAGCAGCCAGGTAGCGGGAGAGGTAGATACGCAGTATTTT. Translation: CASSQVAGEVDTQYF. This rearrangement joins TRBV4-2 to TRBJ2-3; TRBD2 agrees at 9 bases. This CDR3 has 15 residues. From germline, CDR1 is LGHNA and CDR2 YNFKEQ. The V and J ends lost 3 bases and 5 bases, in that order; junction bases with no gene match: 6.

The chain couples TRBV27 to TRBJ1-5, with a tentative D call TRBD1 (5 bases). With 3 bases removed from V and 7 bases from J, the gap between germline ends came to 13 bases. The CDR3 is 14 residues long. Looked up from germline, CDR1 is MNHEY and CDR2 is SMNVEV (reference sequence). CDR3: CASSFGGSWQPQHF. The CDR3 coding sequence is TGTGCCAGCAGTTTCGGGGGAAGTTGGCAGCCCCAGCATTTT.

This rearrangement joins TRBV27 to TRBJ2-7; 10 bases agree with TRBD2. Germline CDR1 and CDR2: MNHEY and SMNVEV (reference sequence). The CDR3 length is 15 residues. The V segment lost 2 bases and the J segment 1 base; nucleotides outside the gene matches: 2. CDR3 DNA sequence: TGTGCCAGCAGTTTAGCTAGCGGGGGTTCCTACGAGCAGTACTTC. Translating it yields CASSLASGGSYEQYF.

This chain links TRBV5-5 with TRBJ2-3; 7 bases fit TRBD1. This CDR3 contains 18 residues. V lost 0 bases, J lost 0 bases, and 10 bases stayed unmatched. Germline V gives CDR1 SGHKS, CDR2 YYEKEE (reference sequence). In nucleotides, the CDR3 is TGTGCCAGCAGCTTGGCCCTGGGACAGCTAGCTAGCACAGATACGCAGTATTTT. It codes for CASSLALGQLASTDTQYF.

The chain joins TRBV10-3 to TRBJ2-3, with 7 bases aligning to TRBD2. This CDR3 region has 16 residues. Germline CDR1 and CDR2: ENHRY and SYGVKD. V trimming: 4 bases; J trimming: 1 base; junction bases outside the gene matches: 8. CDR3 sequence reads: CAISAIAGLGTDTQYF. CDR3 DNA sequence: TGTGCCATCAGTGCAATAGCGGGTTTAGGCACAGATACGCAGTATTTT.

This clone occurred a few times. The chain links TRBV5-4 to TRBJ2-1, with 8 bases matching TRBD1. Germline V CDR1 and CDR2: SGHNT, YYREEE (reference sequence). The length of the CDR3 is 16 residues. The V and J ends lost 6 bases and 8 bases, in that order; junction bases with no gene match: 16. The CDR3 here is CASNLLGQGAFDEQFF. Written as DNA, the CDR3 is TGTGCCAGCAATCTGTTAGGGCAGGGGGCGTTCGATGAGCAGTTCTTC.

J is TRBJ1-1 and V is TRBV7-6; the D is unclear. Germline CDR1 SGHVS, CDR2 FNYEAQ. V gave up 5 bases and J gave up 5 bases, with 9 bases separating them. The CDR3 totals 12 residues. As DNA, the CDR3 is TGTGCCAGCAGCCCAGGCATGACTGAAGCTTTCTTT. Its translation: CASSPGMTEAFF.

V is TRBV10-3 and J is TRBJ2-2, with a weak D call TRBD2 (6 bases). Germline CDR1 and CDR2: ENHRY and SYGVKD. The V end was cut by 5 bases, the J end by 7 bases, with 8 bases between. The CDR3 has 12 residues. The CDR3 protein is CAISLANGELFF. The CDR3 DNA reads TGTGCCATCAGTCTAGCGAACGGGGAGCTGTTTTTT.

The genes are TRBV7-6 and TRBJ1-1; the D is unclear. This CDR3 is 13 amino acids long. Trimming took off 1 base at V and 5 bases at J, with 8 bases between the two ends. Germline V gene sequence: CDR1 SGHVS, CDR2 FNYEAQ. The CDR3 DNA follows: TGTGCCAGCAGCTTAGGAATGACAACTGAAGCTTTCTTT. Translation: CASSLGMTTEAFF.

The chain is built from TRBV11-2 and TRBJ1-5; 7 bases fit TRBD1. The germline V gene has CDR1 SGHAT and CDR2 FQNNGV. Losses at the gene ends were 0 bases for V and 1 base for J; bases not matched to a gene: 15. The CDR3 extends over 20 amino acids. CDR3 coding DNA: TGTGCCAGCAGCTTAGATGGAGGGGGCTCTGGGTTTAAGAGCAATCAGCCCCAGCATTTT. Protein product: CASSLDGGGSGFKSNQPQHF.

This rearrangement joins TRBV28 to TRBJ2-2, with D perhaps matching TRBD2 (6 bases). CDR1 is MDHEN, CDR2 SYDVKM, per germline. With 5 bases removed from V and 7 bases from J, the gap between germline ends came to 26 bases. This CDR3 contains 18 residues. The CDR3 here is CASSVTPVGLFGSGELFF. The CDR3 DNA is TGTGCCAGCAGTGTTACACCGGTCGGTCTTTTCGGGAGCGGGGAGCTGTTTTTT.

The chain combines TRBV7-2 with TRBJ2-1, with 8 bases identical to TRBD2. CDR3 length equals 16 residues. CDR1 is SGHTA, CDR2 FQGNSA, per germline. After removal of 0 bases from V and 8 bases from J, the junction contained 9 bases not matched to a gene. CDR3 residues: CASSLARTSLGDEQFF. The CDR3 DNA sequence: TGTGCCAGCAGCTTAGCGCGGACTAGCTTGGGCGATGAGCAGTTCTTC.

The chain carries TRBV5-1 and TRBJ1-4; TRBD1 might be the D (5 bases). V was trimmed by 1 base and J by 8 bases, leaving 9 bases between them. The CDR3 is 13 residues long. Germline assignment: CDR1 SGHRS and CDR2 YFSETQ. CDR3 coding DNA: TGCGCCAGCAGCTTGCGGGAGGGGGAAAAACTGTTTTTT. Amino acid sequence: CASSLREGEKLFF.

The chain carries TRBV3-1 (or the pseudogene TRBV3-2) and TRBJ1-5; 11 bases map to TRBD1. V lost 1 base to trimming and J lost 4 bases; unmatched junction nucleotides: 0. Germline CDR1 reads LGHDT; CDR2 reads YNNKEL (reference sequence). CDR3 length: 15 amino acids. The DNA for the CDR3 is TGTGCCAGCAGCCAAGGGGACAGGGGGAATCAGCCCCAGCATTTT. This sequence encodes CASSQGDRGNQPQHF.